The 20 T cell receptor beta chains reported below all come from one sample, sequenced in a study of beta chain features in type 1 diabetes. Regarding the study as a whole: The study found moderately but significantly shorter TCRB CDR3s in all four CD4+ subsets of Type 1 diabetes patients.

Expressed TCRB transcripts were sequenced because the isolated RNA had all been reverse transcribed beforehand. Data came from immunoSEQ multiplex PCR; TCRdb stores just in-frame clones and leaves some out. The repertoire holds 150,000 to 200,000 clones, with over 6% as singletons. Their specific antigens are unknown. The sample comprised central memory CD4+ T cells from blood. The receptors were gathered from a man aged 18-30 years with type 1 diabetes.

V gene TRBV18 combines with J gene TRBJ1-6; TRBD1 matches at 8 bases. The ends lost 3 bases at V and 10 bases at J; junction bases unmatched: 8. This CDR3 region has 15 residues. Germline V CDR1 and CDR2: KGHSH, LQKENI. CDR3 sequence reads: CASSPPGQGGSPLHF. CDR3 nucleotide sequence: TGTGCCAGCTCACCTCCCGGACAGGGTGGCTCACCCCTCCACTTT.

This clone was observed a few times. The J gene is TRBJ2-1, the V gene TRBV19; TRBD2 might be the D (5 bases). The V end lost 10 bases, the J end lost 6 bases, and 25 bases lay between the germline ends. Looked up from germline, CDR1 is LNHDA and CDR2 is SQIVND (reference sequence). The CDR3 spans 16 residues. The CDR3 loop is CATTGGILAGSNEQFF. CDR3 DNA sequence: TGTGCCACTACGGGCGGAATCCTGGCGGGCAGCAATGAGCAGTTCTTC.

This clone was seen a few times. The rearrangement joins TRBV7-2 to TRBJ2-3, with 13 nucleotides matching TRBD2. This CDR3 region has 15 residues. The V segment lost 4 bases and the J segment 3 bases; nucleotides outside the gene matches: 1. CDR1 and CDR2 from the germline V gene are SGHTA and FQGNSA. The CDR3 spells CASSWTSGSTDTQYF. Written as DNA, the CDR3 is TGTGCCAGCAGCTGGACTAGCGGGAGTACAGATACGCAGTATTTT.

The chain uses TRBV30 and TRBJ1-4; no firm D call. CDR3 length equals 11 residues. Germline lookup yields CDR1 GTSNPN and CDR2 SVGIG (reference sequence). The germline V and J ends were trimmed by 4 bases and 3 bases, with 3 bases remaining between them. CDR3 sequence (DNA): TGTGCCTGGACAGCTAATGAAAAACTGTTTTTT. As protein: CAWTANEKLFF.

The CDR3 sequence: CASRRQGVNYGYTF. The CDR3 DNA is TGTGCCAGCAGACGACAGGGCGTTAACTATGGCTACACCTTC. J is TRBJ1-2 and V is TRBV6-1; 7 nucleotides agree with TRBD1. CDR3 length: 14 residues. V shed 6 bases, J shed 1 base, and the junction held 5 bases outside the gene matches. In germline, CDR1 is MNHNS, CDR2 SASEGT.

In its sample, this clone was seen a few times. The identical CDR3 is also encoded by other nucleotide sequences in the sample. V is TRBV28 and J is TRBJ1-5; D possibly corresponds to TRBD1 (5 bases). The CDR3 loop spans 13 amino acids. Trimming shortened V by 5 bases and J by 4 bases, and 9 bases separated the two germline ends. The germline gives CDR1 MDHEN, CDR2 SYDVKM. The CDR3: CASSRQFNQPQHF. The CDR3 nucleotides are TGTGCCAGCAGTCGACAGTTTAATCAGCCCCAGCATTTT.

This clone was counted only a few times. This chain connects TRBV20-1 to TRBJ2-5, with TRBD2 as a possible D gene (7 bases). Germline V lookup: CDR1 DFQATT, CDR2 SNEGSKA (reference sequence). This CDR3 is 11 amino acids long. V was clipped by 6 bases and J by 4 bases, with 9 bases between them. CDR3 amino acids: CSARGAETQYF. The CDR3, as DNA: TGCAGTGCACGGGGGGCAGAGACCCAGTACTTC.

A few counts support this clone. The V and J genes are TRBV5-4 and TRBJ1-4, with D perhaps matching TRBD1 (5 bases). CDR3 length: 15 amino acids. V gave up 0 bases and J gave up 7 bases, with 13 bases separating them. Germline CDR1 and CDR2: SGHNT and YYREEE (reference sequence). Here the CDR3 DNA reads TGTGCCAGCAGCTTGGACGGGGCGGGAGGTGAAAAACTGTTTTTT. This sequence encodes CASSLDGAGGEKLFF.

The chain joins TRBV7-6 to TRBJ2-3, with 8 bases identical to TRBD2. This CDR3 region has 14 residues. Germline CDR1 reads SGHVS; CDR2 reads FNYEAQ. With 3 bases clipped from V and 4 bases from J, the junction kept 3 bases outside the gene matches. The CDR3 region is CASSLGTRADTQYF. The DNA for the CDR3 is TGTGCCAGCAGCTTGGGGACTAGGGCAGATACGCAGTATTTT.

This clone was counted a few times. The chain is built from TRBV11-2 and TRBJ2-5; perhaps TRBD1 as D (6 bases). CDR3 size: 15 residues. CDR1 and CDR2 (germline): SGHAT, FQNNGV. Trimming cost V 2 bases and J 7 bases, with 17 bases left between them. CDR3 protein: CASSLFGTRGGTQYF. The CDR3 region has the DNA TGTGCCAGCAGCTTATTTGGTACCAGAGGGGGGACCCAGTACTTC.

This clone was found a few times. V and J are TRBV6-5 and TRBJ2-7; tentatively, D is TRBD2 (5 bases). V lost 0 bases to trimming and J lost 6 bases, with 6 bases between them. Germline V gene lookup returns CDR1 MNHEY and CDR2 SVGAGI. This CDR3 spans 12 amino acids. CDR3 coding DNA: TGTGCCAGCAGTTACTCGAGGGTCGAGCAGTACTTC. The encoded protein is CASSYSRVEQYF.

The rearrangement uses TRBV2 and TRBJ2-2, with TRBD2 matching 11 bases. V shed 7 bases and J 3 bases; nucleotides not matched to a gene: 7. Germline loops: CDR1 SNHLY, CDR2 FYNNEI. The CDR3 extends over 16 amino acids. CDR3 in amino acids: CASTLTSGGYTGELFF. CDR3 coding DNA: TGTGCCAGCACCCTCACTAGCGGGGGTTACACCGGGGAGCTGTTTTTT.

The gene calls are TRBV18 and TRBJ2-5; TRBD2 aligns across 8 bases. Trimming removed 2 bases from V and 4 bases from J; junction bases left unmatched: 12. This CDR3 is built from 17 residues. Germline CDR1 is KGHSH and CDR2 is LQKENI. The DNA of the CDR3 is TGTGCCAGCTCACCAGCCGGAAATAGCGGGGCCCGAGAGACCCAGTACTTC. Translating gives CASSPAGNSGARETQYF.

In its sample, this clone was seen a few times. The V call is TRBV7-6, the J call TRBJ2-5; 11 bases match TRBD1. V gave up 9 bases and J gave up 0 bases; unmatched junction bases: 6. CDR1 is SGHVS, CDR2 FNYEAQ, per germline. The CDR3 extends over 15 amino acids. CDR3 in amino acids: CASNPGQGDQETQYF. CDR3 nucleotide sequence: TGTGCCAGTAACCCGGGACAGGGGGACCAAGAGACCCAGTACTTC. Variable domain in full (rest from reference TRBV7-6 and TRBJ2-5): GAGVSQSPRYKVTKRGQDVALRCDPISGHVSLYWYRQALGQGPEFLTYFNYEAQQDKSGLPNDRFSAERPEGSISTLTIQRTEQRDSAMYRCASNPGQGDQETQYFGPGTRLLVL.

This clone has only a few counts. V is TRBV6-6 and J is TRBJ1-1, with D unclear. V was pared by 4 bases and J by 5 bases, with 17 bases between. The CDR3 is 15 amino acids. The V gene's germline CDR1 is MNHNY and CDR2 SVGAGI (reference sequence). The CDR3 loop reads CASSSRSPPGTEAFF. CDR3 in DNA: TGTGCCAGCAGTTCTAGATCCCCTCCGGGGACTGAAGCTTTCTTT.

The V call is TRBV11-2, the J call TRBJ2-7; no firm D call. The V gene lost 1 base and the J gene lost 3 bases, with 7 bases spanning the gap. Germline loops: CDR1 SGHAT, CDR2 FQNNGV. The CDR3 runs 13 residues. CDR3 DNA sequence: TGTGCCAGCAGCTTAGGAGTAGACTACGAGCAGTACTTC. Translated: CASSLGVDYEQYF.

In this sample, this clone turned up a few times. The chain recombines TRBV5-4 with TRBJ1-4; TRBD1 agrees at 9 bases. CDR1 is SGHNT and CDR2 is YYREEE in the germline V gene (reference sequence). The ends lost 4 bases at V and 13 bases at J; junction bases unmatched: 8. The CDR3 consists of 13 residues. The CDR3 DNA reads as TGTGCCAGCAGCCAAGAGCCGGGACAGGGACTGTTTTTT. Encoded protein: CASSQEPGQGLFF. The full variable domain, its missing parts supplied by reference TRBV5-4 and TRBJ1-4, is ETGVTQSPTHLIKTRGQQVTLRCSSQSGHNTVSWYQQALGQGPQFIFQYYREEENGRGNFPPRFSGLQFPNYSSELNVNALELDDSALYLCASSQEPGQGLFFGSGTQLSVL.

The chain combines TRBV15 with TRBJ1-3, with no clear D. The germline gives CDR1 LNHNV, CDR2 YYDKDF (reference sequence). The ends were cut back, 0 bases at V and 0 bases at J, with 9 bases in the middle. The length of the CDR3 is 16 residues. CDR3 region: CATSRDNPGSGNTIYF. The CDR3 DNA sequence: TGTGCCACCAGCAGAGATAACCCGGGCTCTGGAAACACCATATATTTT.

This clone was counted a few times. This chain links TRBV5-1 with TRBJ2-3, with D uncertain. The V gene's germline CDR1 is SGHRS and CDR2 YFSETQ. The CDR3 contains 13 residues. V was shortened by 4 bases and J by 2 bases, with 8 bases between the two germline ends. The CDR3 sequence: CASSPLPTDTQYF. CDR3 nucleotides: TGCGCCAGCAGCCCCCTCCCCACAGATACGCAGTATTTT.

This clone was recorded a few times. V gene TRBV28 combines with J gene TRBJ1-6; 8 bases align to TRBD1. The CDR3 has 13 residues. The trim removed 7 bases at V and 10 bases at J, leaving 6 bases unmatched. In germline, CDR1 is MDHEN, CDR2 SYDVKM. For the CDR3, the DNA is TGTGCCAGCACAGGGGGCCTCATGTCACCCCTCCACTTT. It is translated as CASTGGLMSPLHF.